Each of the 22 T cell receptor beta chains below was sequenced from the same sample in a study of yellow fever vaccine responses in identical twins. TCRdb passed the RT-PCR reads through MiXCR, listing each CDR3 protein once. This sample yields roughly 2,500 distinct CDR3 sequences, of which 8.7% are seen a single time; 5% to 6.5% belongs to the top ten. The sample was T cells from blood (PBMCs), unsorted or a sorted subset (not recorded which), taken around 24 months after vaccination. These receptors all come from a woman between 18 and 30 years old who received the yellow fever vaccine.

This clonotype is large in the sample. The chain uses TRBV27 and TRBJ2-1; TRBD1 aligns across 10 bases. CDR3 size: 15 residues. V was clipped by 9 bases and J by 7 bases; unmatched bases: 12. The germline gives CDR1 MNHEY, CDR2 SMNVEV (reference sequence). This CDR3 is CASQLTGTGVNEQFF. In DNA form, the CDR3 reads TGTGCCAGTCAGTTAACCGGGACAGGGGTTAATGAGCAGTTCTTC.

The rearrangement joins TRBV4-2 to TRBJ1-2, with D hard to call. The CDR3 contains 17 residues. Trimming took 0 bases from V and 0 from J, leaving 14 bases between them. CDR1 is LGHNA and CDR2 is YNFKEQ in the germline V gene. CDR3 region: CASSQERAGGPNYGYTF. CDR3 coding DNA: TGTGCCAGCAGCCAAGAGAGGGCGGGAGGGCCTAACTATGGCTACACCTTC.

The chain recombines TRBV15 with TRBJ2-7; D unresolved. This CDR3 spans 13 amino acids. V lost 4 bases to trimming and J lost 5 bases, with 12 bases between them. CDR1 is LNHNV and CDR2 is YYDKDF in the germline V gene (reference sequence). Here the CDR3 reads CATSTEAHDEQYF. In nucleotides, the CDR3 is TGTGCCACCAGCACAGAGGCACACGACGAGCAGTACTTC.

In its sample, this clonotype ranks as large. At one end the junction does not follow the germline gene, possibly because of a read error. The V call is TRBV7-7, the J call TRBJ2-1; TRBD1 agrees at 11 bases. In germline, CDR1 is SSHAT, CDR2 FNYEAQ (reference sequence). This CDR3 has 15 residues. The CDR3 nucleotides are TGTGCTAGCAGCATGGACAGGGGGCGCGACAATGAGCAGTTCTTC. As protein: CASSMDRGRDNEQFF.

The chain employs TRBV11-1 and TRBJ2-2; maybe TRBD2 (6 bases). Trimming removed 8 bases from V and 1 base from J, with 14 bases in between. CDR1 is SGHAT and CDR2 is FQDESV in the germline V gene (reference sequence). The CDR3 sequence is 15 residues long. For the CDR3, the DNA is TGTGCCAGCGGCCACCGGGACTTGAACACCGGGGAGCTGTTTTTT. It is translated as CASGHRDLNTGELFF.

This clonotype was observed a few times. The chain combines TRBV10-1 with TRBJ2-1; tentatively, D is TRBD1 or TRBD2 (5 bases each). From germline, CDR1 is WNHNN and CDR2 SYGVQD (reference sequence). V was pared by 10 bases and J by 8 bases, with 9 bases between. The CDR3 extends over 10 amino acids. This chain's CDR3 is CAMGRDEQFF. Written as DNA, the CDR3 is TGCGCCATGGGACGGGATGAGCAGTTCTTC.

In its sample, this clonotype ranks as large. This chain links TRBV4-1 with TRBJ1-3; TRBD1 matches at 7 bases. This CDR3 has 16 amino acids. J lost 4 bases, V lost 0 bases, and 6 bases had no gene match. Germline CDR1 reads MGHRA; CDR2 reads YSYEKL. As DNA, the CDR3 is TGCGCCAGCAGCCAAGAGACGGGGACAGTCGGAAACACCATATATTTT. It translates to CASSQETGTVGNTIYF.

The chain recombines TRBV10-1 with TRBJ2-3; D remains unclear. From germline, CDR1 is WNHNN and CDR2 SYGVQD (reference sequence). Trimming shortened V by 0 bases and J by 4 bases, and 8 bases separated the two germline ends. The CDR3 has 14 amino acids. This chain's CDR3 is CASSESLSADTQYF. Written as DNA, the CDR3 is TGCGCCAGCAGTGAGTCCCTCTCGGCAGATACGCAGTATTTT.

V is TRBV6-5 and J is TRBJ2-3; 8 bases line up with TRBD2. The germline V gene has CDR1 MNHEY and CDR2 SVGAGI. Trimming removed 4 bases from V and 4 bases from J; junction bases left unmatched: 7. The CDR3 loop spans 15 amino acids. The CDR3 is CASSLSSGGSDTQYF. In nucleotides, the CDR3 is TGTGCCAGCAGTTTATCCAGCGGGGGATCAGATACGCAGTATTTT.

The gene calls are TRBV11-1 and TRBJ2-3; 10 bases fit TRBD2. Trimming cost V 4 bases and J 4 bases; bases outside gene matches: 8. This CDR3 comprises 16 residues. The germline V gene has CDR1 SGHAT and CDR2 FQDESV (reference sequence). In DNA, the CDR3 is TGTGCCAGCAGCTCGGTAACTAGCGGGAAGTCAGATACGCAGTATTTT. Translation: CASSSVTSGKSDTQYF.

The rearrangement uses TRBV10-1 and TRBJ2-7; TRBD1 might be the D (6 bases). Germline V gives CDR1 WNHNN, CDR2 SYGVQD (reference sequence). Deletions cut 4 bases from V and 1 base from J, with 8 bases between. This CDR3 spans 13 amino acids. The CDR3 region has the DNA TGCGCCAGCAGTGTTGGACAGTCCTACGAGCAGTACTTC. This codes for CASSVGQSYEQYF.

This clonotype is categorized as medium-sized (0.01 to 0.1%). The chain employs TRBV10-3 and TRBJ2-3; 9 nucleotides line up with TRBD1. The CDR3 has 16 residues. In germline, CDR1 is ENHRY, CDR2 SYGVKD. V gave up 6 bases and J gave up 2 bases; unmatched junction bases: 9. In DNA form, the CDR3 reads TGTGCCATCAGCTCGTTACAGGGGGCCTCCACAGATACGCAGTATTTT. Protein sequence: CAISSLQGASTDTQYF.

A note on this clonotype: An end of the junction does not agree with germline; a read error may underlie this. V and J are TRBV7-6 and TRBJ2-5, with 12 nucleotides matching TRBD1. CDR1 SGHVS and CDR2 FNYEAQ come from the germline V gene. This CDR3 is built from 16 residues. CDR3 in amino acids: CASSYPGTGGEETQNF. CDR3 in DNA: TGTGCCAGCAGTTATCCCGGGACAGGGGGCGAAGAGACCCAGAACTTC. The full variable domain, rest sourced from reference TRBV7-6 and TRBJ2-5, is GAGVSQSPRYKVTKRGQDVALRCDPISGHVSLYWYRQALGQGPEFLTYFNYEAQQDKSGLPNDRFSAERPEGSISTLTIQRTEQRDSAMYRCASSYPGTGGEETQNFGPGTRLLVL.

This sequence joins TRBV30 and TRBJ2-3; 9 nucleotides line up with TRBD2. V lost 2 bases and J lost 3; bases outside the gene matches: 6. The CDR3 is made up of 15 amino acids. Germline values: CDR1 GTSNPN, CDR2 SVGIG (reference sequence). CDR3 sequence reads: CAWSRGSGSTDTQYF. The CDR3 nucleotides are TGTGCCTGGAGTCGTGGTAGCGGGAGTACAGATACGCAGTATTTT.

The table lists this clonotype with a few counts. The V gene is TRBV10-3, the J gene TRBJ2-1, with TRBD2 identical over 10 bases. The germline CDR1 and CDR2 sequences are ENHRY and SYGVKD. The CDR3 spans 16 residues. After removal of 6 bases from V and 8 bases from J, the junction contained 13 bases not matched to a gene. For the CDR3, the DNA is TGTGCCATCAGAACCTCATCTAGCGGGAGCTGGGATGAGCAGTTCTTC. Its translation is CAIRTSSSGSWDEQFF.

The CDR3 region has the DNA TGCAGCGTTGGGGGATTAGCGGGAGCTAGCACAGATACGCAGTATTTT. Translated: CSVGGLAGASTDTQYF. This chain uses TRBV29-1 with TRBJ2-3; TRBD2 agrees at 9 bases. This CDR3 has 16 amino acids. Germline V gene sequence: CDR1 SQVTM, CDR2 ANQGSEA. J was trimmed by 0 bases and V by 4 bases; bases with no gene match: 8.

This sequence joins TRBV5-1 and TRBJ2-2; 13 nucleotides agree with TRBD2. Looked up from germline, CDR1 is SGHRS and CDR2 is YFSETQ. V gave up 4 bases and J gave up 5 bases; unmatched junction bases: 2. This CDR3 comprises 15 residues. In DNA form, the CDR3 reads TGCGCCAGCAGCCAGACTAGCGGGAGGACCGGGGAGCTGTTTTTT. As protein: CASSQTSGRTGELFF. The complete variable domain, with remaining parts taken from reference TRBV5-1 and TRBJ2-2, reads KAGVTQTPRYLIKTRGQQVTLSCSPISGHRSVSWYQQTPGQGLQFLFEYFSETQRNKGNFPGRFSGRQFSNSRSEMNVSTLELGDSALYLCASSQTSGRTGELFFGEGSRLTVL.

The rearrangement joins TRBV6-2 or TRBV6-3 to TRBJ2-7, with 9 bases matching TRBD2. Germline loops: CDR1 MNHEY, CDR2 SVGEGT. The junction had 3 bases not matched to a gene; V was cut back by 0 bases and J by 3 bases. This CDR3 is built from 15 residues. The CDR3 region has the DNA TGTGCCAGCAGTTACTCGCAACTAGCGGGCTACGAGCAGTACTTC. This sequence encodes CASSYSQLAGYEQYF.

The chain recombines TRBV7-6 with TRBJ2-1, with D possibly TRBD1 on 5 matching bases. The V and J ends lost 1 base and 0 bases respectively, with 10 bases between them. CDR3 size: 16 residues. Germline CDR1 and CDR2: SGHVS and FNYEAQ. The CDR3 coding sequence is TGTGCCAGCAGCTTAGGCACAGGAAGCTCCTACAATGAGCAGTTCTTC. It yields the protein CASSLGTGSSYNEQFF.

This chain links TRBV4-1 with TRBJ2-1; D is unresolved. CDR1 and CDR2 from the germline V gene are MGHRA and YSYEKL. The CDR3 consists of 12 residues. Trimming removed 3 bases from V and 7 bases from J, with 7 bases in between. The CDR3 here is CASSHLGNEQFF. CDR3 coding DNA: TGCGCCAGCAGCCACCTCGGAAATGAGCAGTTCTTC.

This clonotype occurred a few times. The V gene is TRBV3-1, the J gene TRBJ2-3; D gene ambiguous. V dropped 3 bases and J dropped 1 base, with 8 bases sitting between them. This CDR3 has 14 amino acids. Germline assignment: CDR1 LGHDT and CDR2 YNNKEL (reference sequence). The CDR3 DNA is TGTGCCAGCAGCCATGAAAGGGGCACAGATACGCAGTATTTT. The encoded protein is CASSHERGTDTQYF.

This clonotype has just a few counts. V gene TRBV11-2 combines with J gene TRBJ2-1; 12 bases are a match to TRBD2. J gave up 4 bases and V 5 bases, and 9 bases lay outside the gene matches. The CDR3 is 17 amino acids. CDR1 and CDR2 (germline): SGHAT, FQNNGV. CDR3 nucleotide sequence: TGTGCCAGCAGCGGGGCTAGCGGGGGGGCCTCTTACAATGAGCAGTTCTTC. Translation gives CASSGASGGASYNEQFF.